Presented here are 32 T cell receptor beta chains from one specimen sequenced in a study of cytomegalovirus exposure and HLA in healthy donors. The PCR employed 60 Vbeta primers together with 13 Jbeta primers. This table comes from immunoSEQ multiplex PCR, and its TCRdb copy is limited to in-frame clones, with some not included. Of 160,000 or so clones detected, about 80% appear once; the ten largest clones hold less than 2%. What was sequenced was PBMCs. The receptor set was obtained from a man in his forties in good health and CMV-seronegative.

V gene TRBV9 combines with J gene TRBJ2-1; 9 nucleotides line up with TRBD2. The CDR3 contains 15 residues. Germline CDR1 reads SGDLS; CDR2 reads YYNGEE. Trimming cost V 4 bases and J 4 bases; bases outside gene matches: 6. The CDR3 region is CASSSLAGLYNEQFF. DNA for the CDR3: TGTGCCAGCAGCTCTCTAGCGGGGCTATACAATGAGCAGTTCTTC.

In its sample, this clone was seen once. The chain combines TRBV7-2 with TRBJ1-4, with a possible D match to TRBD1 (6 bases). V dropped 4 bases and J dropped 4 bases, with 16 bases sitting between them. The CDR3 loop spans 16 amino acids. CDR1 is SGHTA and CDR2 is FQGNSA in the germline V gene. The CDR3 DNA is TGTGCCAGCAGCTCGGCGGGGGCGCTGATTAATGAAAAACTGTTTTTT. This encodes CASSSAGALINEKLFF.

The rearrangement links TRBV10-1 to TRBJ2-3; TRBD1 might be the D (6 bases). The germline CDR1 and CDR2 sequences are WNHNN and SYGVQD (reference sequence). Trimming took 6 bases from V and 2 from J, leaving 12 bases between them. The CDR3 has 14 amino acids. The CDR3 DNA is TGCGCCAGCAGCCGGGACACCTCCACAGATACGCAGTATTTT. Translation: CASSRDTSTDTQYF.

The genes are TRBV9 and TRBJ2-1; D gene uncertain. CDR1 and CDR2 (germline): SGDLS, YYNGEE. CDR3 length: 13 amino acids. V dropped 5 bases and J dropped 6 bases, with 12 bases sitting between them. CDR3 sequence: CASSLSHGNEQFF. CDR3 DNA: TGTGCCAGCAGTCTATCTCATGGCAATGAGCAGTTCTTC.

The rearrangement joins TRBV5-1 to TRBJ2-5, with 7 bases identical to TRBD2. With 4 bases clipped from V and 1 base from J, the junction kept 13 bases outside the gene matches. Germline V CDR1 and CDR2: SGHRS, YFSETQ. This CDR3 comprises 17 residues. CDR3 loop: CASSPGGGPPTQETQYF. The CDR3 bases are TGCGCCAGCAGCCCGGGGGGAGGGCCGCCAACCCAAGAGACCCAGTACTTC.

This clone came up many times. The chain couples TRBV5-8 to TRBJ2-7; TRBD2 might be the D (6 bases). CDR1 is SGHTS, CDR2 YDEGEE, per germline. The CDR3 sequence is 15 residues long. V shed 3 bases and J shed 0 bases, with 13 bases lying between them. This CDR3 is CASSSRQTSSYEQYF. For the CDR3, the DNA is TGTGCCAGCAGCTCTCGACAGACTAGCTCCTACGAGCAGTACTTC. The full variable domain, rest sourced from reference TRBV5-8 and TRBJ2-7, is EAGVTQSPTHLIKTRGQQATLRCSPISGHTSVYWYQQALGLGLQFLLWYDEGEERNRGNFPPRFSGRQFPNYSSELNVNALELEDSALYLCASSSRQTSSYEQYFGPGTRLTVT.

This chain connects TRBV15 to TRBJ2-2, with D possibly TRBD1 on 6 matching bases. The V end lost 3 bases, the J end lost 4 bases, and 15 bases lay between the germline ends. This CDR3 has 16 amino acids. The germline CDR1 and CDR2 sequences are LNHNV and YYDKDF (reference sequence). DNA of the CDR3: TGTGCCACCAGCAGGTGGCAGGGGCTGGGCACCGGGGAGCTGTTTTTT. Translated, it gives CATSRWQGLGTGELFF.

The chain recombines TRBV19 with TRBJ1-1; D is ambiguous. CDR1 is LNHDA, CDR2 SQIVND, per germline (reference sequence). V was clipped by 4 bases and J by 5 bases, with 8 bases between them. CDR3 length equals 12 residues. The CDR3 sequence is CASSRAVTEAFF. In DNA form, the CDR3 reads TGTGCCAGTAGTAGAGCTGTAACTGAAGCTTTCTTT.

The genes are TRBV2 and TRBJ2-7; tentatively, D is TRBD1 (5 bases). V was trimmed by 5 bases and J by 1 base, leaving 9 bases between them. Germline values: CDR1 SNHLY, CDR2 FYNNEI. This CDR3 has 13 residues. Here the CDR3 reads CASSSDKSYEQYF. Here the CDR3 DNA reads TGTGCCAGCAGTTCGGACAAATCCTACGAGCAGTACTTC.

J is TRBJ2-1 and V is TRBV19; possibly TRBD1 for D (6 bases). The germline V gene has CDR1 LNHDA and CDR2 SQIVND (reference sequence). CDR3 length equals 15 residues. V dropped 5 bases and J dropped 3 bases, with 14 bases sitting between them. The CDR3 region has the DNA TGTGCCAGTAGTGGTCCGGGACACAACTACAATGAGCAGTTCTTC. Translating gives CASSGPGHNYNEQFF.

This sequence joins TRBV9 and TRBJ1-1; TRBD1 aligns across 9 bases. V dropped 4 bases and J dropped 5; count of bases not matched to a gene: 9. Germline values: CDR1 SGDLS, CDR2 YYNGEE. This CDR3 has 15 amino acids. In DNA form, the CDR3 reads TGTGCCAGCAGCCACACAGGGGGCGCGGGAACTGAAGCTTTCTTT. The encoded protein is CASSHTGGAGTEAFF.

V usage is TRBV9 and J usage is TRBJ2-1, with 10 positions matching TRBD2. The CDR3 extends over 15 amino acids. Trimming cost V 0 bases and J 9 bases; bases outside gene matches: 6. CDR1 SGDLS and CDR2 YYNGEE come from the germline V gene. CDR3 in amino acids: CASSVVASGSIEQFF. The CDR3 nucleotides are TGTGCCAGCAGCGTAGTGGCTAGCGGGAGCATTGAGCAGTTCTTC.

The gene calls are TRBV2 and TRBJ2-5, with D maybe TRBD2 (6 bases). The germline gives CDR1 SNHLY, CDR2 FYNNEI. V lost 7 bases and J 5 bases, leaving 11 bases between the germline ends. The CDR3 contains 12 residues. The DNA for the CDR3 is TGTGCCAGCACGCTAGGGAGGGAGACCCAGTACTTC. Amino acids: CASTLGRETQYF.

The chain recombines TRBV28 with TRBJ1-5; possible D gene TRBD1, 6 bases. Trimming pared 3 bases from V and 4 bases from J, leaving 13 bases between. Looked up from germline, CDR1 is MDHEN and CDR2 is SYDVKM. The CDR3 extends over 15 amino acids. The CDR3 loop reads CASSLGAGRNQPQHF. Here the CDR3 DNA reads TGTGCCAGCAGTTTGGGGGCAGGGCGGAATCAGCCCCAGCATTTT. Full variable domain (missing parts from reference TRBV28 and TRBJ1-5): DVKVTQSSRYLVKRTGEKVFLECVQDMDHENMFWYRQDPGLGLRLIYFSYDVKMKEKGDIPEGYSVSREKKERFSLILESASTNQTSMYLCASSLGAGRNQPQHFGDGTRLSIL.

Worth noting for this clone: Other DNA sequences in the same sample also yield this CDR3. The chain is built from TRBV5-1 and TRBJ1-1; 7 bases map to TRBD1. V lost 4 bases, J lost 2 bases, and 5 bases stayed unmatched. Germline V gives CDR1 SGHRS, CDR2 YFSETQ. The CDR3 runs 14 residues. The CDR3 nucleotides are TGCGCCAGCAGCCTACAGGGGACCAACACTGAAGCTTTCTTT. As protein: CASSLQGTNTEAFF. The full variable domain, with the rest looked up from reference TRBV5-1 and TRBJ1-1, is KAGVTQTPRYLIKTRGQQVTLSCSPISGHRSVSWYQQTPGQGLQFLFEYFSETQRNKGNFPGRFSGRQFSNSRSEMNVSTLELGDSALYLCASSLQGTNTEAFFGQGTRLTVV.

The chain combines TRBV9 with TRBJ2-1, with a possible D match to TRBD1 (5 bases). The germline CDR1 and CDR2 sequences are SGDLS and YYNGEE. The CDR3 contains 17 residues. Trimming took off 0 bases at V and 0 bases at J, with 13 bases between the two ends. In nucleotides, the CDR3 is TGTGCCAGCAGCGTAGGGGGCGGCTCGAGCTCCTACAATGAGCAGTTCTTC. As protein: CASSVGGGSSSYNEQFF.

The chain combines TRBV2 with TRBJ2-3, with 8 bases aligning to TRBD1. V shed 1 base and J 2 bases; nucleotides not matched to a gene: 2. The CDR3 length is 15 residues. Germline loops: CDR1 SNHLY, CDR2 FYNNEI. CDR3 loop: CASSEGQGNTDTQYF. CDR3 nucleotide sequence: TGTGCCAGCAGTGAAGGACAGGGGAACACAGATACGCAGTATTTT.

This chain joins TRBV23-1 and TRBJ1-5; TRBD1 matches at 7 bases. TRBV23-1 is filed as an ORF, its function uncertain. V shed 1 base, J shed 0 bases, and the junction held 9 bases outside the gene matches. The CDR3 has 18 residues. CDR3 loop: CASSQYVDRRYSNQPQHF. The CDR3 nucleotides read TGCGCCAGCAGTCAATACGTGGACAGGCGTTATAGCAATCAGCCCCAGCATTTT.

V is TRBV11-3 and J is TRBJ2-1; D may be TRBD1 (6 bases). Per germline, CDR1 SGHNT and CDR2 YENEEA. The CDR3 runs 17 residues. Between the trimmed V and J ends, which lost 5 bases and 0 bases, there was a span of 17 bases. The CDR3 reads CASSPRRTVNSYNEQFF. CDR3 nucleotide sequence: TGTGCCAGCAGCCCGCGCCGGACAGTGAACTCCTACAATGAGCAGTTCTTC.

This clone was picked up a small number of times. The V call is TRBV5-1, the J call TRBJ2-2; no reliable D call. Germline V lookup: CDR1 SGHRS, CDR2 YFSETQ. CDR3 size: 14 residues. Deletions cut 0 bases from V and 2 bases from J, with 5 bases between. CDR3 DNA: TGCGCCAGCAGCTTGGAACTCAACACCGGGGAGCTGTTTTTT. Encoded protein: CASSLELNTGELFF.

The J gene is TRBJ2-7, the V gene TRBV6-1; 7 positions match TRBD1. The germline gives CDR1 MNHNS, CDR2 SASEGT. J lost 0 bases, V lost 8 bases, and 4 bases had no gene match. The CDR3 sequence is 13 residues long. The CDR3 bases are TGTGCCAGCCGATCAGGGGGCTCCTACGAGCAGTACTTC. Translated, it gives CASRSGGSYEQYF.

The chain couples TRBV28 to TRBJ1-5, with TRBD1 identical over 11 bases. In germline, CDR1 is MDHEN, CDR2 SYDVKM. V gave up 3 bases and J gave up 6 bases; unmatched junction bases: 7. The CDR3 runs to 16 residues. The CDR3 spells CASSFPGQGARQPQHF. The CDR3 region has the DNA TGTGCCAGCAGTTTCCCTGGACAGGGGGCGCGTCAGCCCCAGCATTTT.

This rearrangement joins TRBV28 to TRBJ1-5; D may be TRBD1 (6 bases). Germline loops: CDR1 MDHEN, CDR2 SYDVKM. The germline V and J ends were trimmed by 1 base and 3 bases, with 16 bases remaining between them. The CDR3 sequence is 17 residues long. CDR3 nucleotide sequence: TGTGCCAGCAGTTTATATTCCAGGGGAAATACCAATCAGCCCCAGCATTTT. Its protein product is CASSLYSRGNTNQPQHF.

The CDR3 DNA sequence: TGTGCCAGCAGCTTTGGCCCAGGTACAGAGACCCAGTACTTC. Translation: CASSFGPGTETQYF. The chain couples TRBV7-9 to TRBJ2-5; no clear D. CDR1 SEHNR and CDR2 FQNEAQ come from the germline V gene (reference sequence). With 3 bases removed from V and 4 bases from J, the gap between germline ends came to 12 bases. This CDR3 spans 14 amino acids.

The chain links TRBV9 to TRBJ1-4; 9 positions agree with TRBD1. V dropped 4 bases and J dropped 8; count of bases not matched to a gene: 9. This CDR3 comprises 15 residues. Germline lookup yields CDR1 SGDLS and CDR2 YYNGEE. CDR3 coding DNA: TGTGCCAGCAGCCCCCCGGGACAGGGAAGGGAAAAACTGTTTTTT. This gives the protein CASSPPGQGREKLFF.

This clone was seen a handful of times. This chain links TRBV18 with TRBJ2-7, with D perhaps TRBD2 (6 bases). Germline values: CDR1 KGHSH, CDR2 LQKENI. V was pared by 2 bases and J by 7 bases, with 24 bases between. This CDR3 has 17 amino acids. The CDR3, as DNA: TGTGCCAGCTCACCAGGTCCCCCGGGGGACCTCTTAGGGGAGCAGTACTTC. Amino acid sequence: CASSPGPPGDLLGEQYF.

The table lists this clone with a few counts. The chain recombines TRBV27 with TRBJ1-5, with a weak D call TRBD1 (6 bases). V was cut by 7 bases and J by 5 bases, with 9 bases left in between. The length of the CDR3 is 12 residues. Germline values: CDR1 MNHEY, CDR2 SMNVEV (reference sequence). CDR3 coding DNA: TGTGCCAGCAAGGGACATGATCAGCCCCAGCATTTT. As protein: CASKGHDQPQHF.

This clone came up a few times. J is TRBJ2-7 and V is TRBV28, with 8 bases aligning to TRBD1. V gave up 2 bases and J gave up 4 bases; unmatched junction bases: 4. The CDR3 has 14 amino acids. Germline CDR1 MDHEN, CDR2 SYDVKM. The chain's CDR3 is CASSLLTGGYEQYF. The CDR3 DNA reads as TGTGCCAGCAGTTTACTTACAGGGGGGTACGAGCAGTACTTC.

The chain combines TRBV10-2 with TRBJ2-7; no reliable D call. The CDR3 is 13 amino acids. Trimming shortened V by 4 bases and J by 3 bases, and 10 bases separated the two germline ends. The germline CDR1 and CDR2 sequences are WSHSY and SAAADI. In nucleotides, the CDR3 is TGCGCCAGCAGTGGAGACTTAGTCTACGAGCAGTACGTC. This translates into CASSGDLVYEQYV.

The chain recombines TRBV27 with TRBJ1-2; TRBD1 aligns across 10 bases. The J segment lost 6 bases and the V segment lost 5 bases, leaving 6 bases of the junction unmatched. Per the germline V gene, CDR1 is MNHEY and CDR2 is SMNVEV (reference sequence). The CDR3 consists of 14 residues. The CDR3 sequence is CASSGDRGKDGYTF. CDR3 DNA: TGTGCCAGCAGTGGGGACAGGGGAAAGGATGGCTACACCTTC.

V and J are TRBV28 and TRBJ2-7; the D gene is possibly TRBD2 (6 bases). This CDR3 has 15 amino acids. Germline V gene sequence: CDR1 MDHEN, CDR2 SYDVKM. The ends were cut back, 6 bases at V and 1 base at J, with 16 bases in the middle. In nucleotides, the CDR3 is TGTGCCAGCAGCCCGGCACGGGAGAGGTCCTACGAGCAGTACTTC. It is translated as CASSPARERSYEQYF.

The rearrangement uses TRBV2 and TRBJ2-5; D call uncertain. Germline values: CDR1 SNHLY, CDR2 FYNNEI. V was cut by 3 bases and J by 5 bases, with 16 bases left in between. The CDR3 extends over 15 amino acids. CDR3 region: CASSEPQDTRETQYF. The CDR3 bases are TGTGCCAGCAGTGAGCCCCAAGATACGAGGGAGACCCAGTACTTC.